This TCR beta chain appears in the sequencing data of a study of beta chain features in type 1 diabetes. Broader study findings: Patients with type 1 diabetes showed fewer VDJ junction insertions and more deletions.

For this clone: Its specificity is unknown.

Isolated RNA was reverse transcribed in full, so expressed TCRB transcripts were sequenced. Produced via immunoSEQ multiplex PCR; TCRdb's table is partial and in-frame only. This repertoire shows 110,000 or so clones, 40% found once; its top ten account for roughly 0.064%. CD4+ naive, central memory, regulatory and stem cell-like memory cells were sorted via CD45RO/CCR7/CD25/CD127/CD95/CD27. The CDR3 runs 11 residues. V was shortened by 8 bases and J by 8 bases, with 9 bases between the two germline ends. Per germline, CDR1 MNHNY and CDR2 SVGAGI (reference sequence). The rearrangement joins TRBV6-6 to TRBJ2-2, with D possibly TRBD1 on 6 matching bases. Material for sequencing was stem cell memory CD4+ T cells from blood. The TCR sequence derives from a woman under 30 in good health. CDR3 residues: CASVGTGELFF. CDR3 nucleotides: TGTGCCAGCGTAGGGACAGGGGAGCTGTTTTTT.